The clone carrying this TCR beta chain has a single count. The antigen is undetermined. Just one base apart from a much larger clone, this may be a read error. The CDR3 extends over 16 amino acids. The germline CDR1 and CDR2 sequences are MGHRA and YSYEKL. The sample belongs to a study of T cells in Graves' hyperthyroidism and ophthalmopathy. For the study at large: Peripheral blood samples were taken at initial diagnosis, prior to any treatment.

The source material, RNA transcripts, was used to amplify TCR beta CDR3 regions. HTBI primers drove first-round RT-PCR of the TCR CDR3. TCRdb reanalysed the multiplex PCR reads using MiXCR and keeps one entry per CDR3 protein. The sample lists roughly 500,000 distinct CDR3 sequences, around 22% occurring once. Study observations and caveats: Most thyroid clonotypes that were expanded above 0.001 also turned up in blood. By a 13 V-J model, ophthalmopathy was set apart from stable hyperthyroidism.

J is TRBJ1-5 and V is TRBV4-1; D unclear. Sequencing used blood. This sequence originates from a woman aged 25 to 45 with Graves' ophthalmopathy. DNA of the CDR3: TGCGCCAGCAGCCAAGTTAACGTAAATGGCAATCAGCCCCATCATTTT. It encodes CASSQVNVNGNQPHHF.